These T cell receptor beta chains were read from a single sample in a study of CD8+ T cells in alopecia areata. Using immunoSEQ multiplex PCR, the repertoire was profiled, and TCRdb retains in-frame clones only, with some absent. The sample lists 150,000 to 200,000 clones, about 70% seen once, with 9.5% to 12% in the top ten. The sample consisted of CD8+ T cells sorted from blood, taken at week 0. Every receptor here comes from a human donor with alopecia areata. Both conserved end residues are part of each CDR3. Each record gives: clone size, D gene, J gene, V gene, CDR3 protein, CDR3 DNA. A D gene is named only where the DNA matches it firmly. The size entry is marked missing in some rows and otherwise reads once, few, many or a size class.

few,.,TRBJ2-7,TRBV5-6,CASSPTSLGDEQYF,TGTGCCAGCAGCCCTACCTCTCTGGGGGACGAGCAGTACTTC
.,.,TRBJ2-7,TRBV11-2,CASSIPGIYEQYF,TGTGCCAGCAGCATCCCAGGGATCTACGAGCAGTACTTC
.,TRBD1,TRBJ2-7,TRBV13,CASSSLQGANHEQYF,TGTGCCAGCAGCTCCCTACAGGGGGCGAATCACGAGCAGTACTTC
.,.,TRBJ2-2,TRBV29-1,CKAGGGDTGELFF,TGTAAAGCAGGAGGGGGCGACACCGGGGAGCTGTTTTTT
.,TRBD1,TRBJ2-7,TRBV6-6,CASSYDRERTSYEQYF,TGTGCCAGCAGTTACGACAGGGAACGTACTTCCTACGAGCAGTACTTC
.,.,TRBJ2-3,TRBV19,CASKIPDIVGITQYF,TGTGCCAGTAAAATCCCTGACATAGTCGGCATTACGCAGTATTTT
.,.,TRBJ2-2,TRBV6-1,CASNGVPGELFF,TGTGCCAGCAATGGGGTTCCCGGGGAGCTGTTTTTT
few,.,TRBJ1-2,TRBV2,CARGSRDDYGYTF,TGTGCCAGGGGCTCCCGGGATGACTATGGCTACACCTTC
.,.,TRBJ2-3,TRBV11-2,CASSSEFSGVDTQYF,TGTGCCAGCAGCTCCGAGTTTTCGGGGGTGGATACGCAGTATTTT
few,TRBD1,TRBJ2-7,TRBV4-1,CASSPTGGRDEQYF,TGTGCCAGCAGCCCGACAGGGGGGAGGGACGAGCAGTACTTC